This T cell receptor beta chain was identified during a study of shared clonotypes between healthy human individuals. In its sample, this clone was seen once. The assay was immunoSEQ multiplex PCR, and TCRdb's table has in-frame clones only and misses some. The sample has some 660,000 clones; more than 70% are singletons. Trimming took 5 bases from V and 5 from J; bases not matched to a gene: 8. Per the germline V gene, CDR1 is MDHEN and CDR2 is SYDVKM. The CDR3 runs to 15 residues. This chain joins TRBV28 and TRBJ2-1; 8 nucleotides match TRBD1. Material: memory CD4+ T cells sorted from blood. Subset here: CD45RA-negative fraction. The source is a woman aged 25-40 years in good health. The CDR3 DNA reads as TGTGCCAGCAGTCTACCGACAGGGGCGAACAATGAGCAGTTCTTC. Amino acid sequence: CASSLPTGANNEQFF.